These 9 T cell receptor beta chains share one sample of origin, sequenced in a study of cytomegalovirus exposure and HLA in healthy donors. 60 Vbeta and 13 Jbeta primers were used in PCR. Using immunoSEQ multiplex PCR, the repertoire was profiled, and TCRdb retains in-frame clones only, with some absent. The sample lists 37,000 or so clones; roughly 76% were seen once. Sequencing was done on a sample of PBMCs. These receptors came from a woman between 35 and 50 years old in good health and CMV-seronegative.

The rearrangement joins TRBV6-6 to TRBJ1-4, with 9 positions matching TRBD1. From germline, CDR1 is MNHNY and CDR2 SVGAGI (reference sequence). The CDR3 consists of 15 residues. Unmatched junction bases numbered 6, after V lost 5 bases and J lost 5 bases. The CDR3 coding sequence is TGTGCCAGCAGTACCAGGACAGGGGCGAATGAAAAACTGTTTTTT. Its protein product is CASSTRTGANEKLFF.

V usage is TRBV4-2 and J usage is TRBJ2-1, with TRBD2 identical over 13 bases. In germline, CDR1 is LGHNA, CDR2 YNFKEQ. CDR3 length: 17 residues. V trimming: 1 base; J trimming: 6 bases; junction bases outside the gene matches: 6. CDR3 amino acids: CASSQAHTSGGANEQFF. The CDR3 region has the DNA TGTGCCAGCAGCCAAGCTCATACTAGCGGGGGGGCCAATGAGCAGTTCTTC.

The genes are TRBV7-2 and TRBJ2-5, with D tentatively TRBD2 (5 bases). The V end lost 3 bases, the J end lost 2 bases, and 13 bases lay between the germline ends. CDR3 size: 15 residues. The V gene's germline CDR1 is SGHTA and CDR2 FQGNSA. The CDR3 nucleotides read TGTGCCAGCAGCTTCTTTGCTAGCTCTCAAGAGACCCAGTACTTC. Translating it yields CASSFFASSQETQYF.

This CDR3 is CASSLTGPYNEQFF. CDR3 coding DNA: TGTGCCAGCAGCTTGACAGGGCCCTACAATGAGCAGTTCTTC. V usage is TRBV13 and J usage is TRBJ2-1; TRBD1 matches at 7 bases. In germline, CDR1 is PRHDT, CDR2 FYEKMQ (reference sequence). CDR3 length equals 14 residues. Trimming at V came to 3 bases and at J to 2 bases, leaving 1 base not matched to a gene.

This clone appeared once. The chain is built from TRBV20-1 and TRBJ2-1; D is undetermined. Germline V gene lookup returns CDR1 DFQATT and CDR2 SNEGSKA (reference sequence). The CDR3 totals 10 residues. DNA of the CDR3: TGCAGCGCCCACATCAATGAGCAGTTCTTC. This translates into CSAHINEQFF.

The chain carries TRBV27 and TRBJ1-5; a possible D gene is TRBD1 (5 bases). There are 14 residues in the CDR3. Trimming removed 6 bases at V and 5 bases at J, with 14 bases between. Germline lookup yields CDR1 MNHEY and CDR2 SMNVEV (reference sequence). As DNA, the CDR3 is TGTGCCAGCAGCCGGGACGGGAGCGATCAGCCCCAGCATTTT. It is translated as CASSRDGSDQPQHF.

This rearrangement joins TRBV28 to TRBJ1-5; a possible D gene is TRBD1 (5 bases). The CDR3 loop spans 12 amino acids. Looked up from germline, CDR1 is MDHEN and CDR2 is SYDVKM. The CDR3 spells CAFGGGNQPQHF. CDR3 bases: TGTGCGTTTGGGGGGGGAAATCAGCCCCAGCATTTT.

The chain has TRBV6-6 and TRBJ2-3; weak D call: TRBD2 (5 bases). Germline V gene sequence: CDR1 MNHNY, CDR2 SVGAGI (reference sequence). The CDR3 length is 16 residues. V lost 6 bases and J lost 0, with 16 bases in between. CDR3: CASRGDPYSSTDTQYF. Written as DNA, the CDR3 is TGTGCCAGCAGGGGAGACCCGTATTCTAGCACAGATACGCAGTATTTT.

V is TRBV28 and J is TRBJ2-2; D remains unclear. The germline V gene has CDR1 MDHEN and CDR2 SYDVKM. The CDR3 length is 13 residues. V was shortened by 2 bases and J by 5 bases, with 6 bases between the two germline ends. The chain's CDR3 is CASSLGQTGELFF. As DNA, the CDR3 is TGTGCCAGCAGTTTAGGGCAGACCGGGGAGCTGTTTTTT.